These 28 T cell receptor beta chains share one sample of origin, sequenced in a study of CD8+CD57+ T cells in acquired aplastic anemia. The authors sequenced patients whose flow cytometry had shown CD8+CD57+ cell expansion. CDR3 and TCR beta VDJ profiling relied on a genomic DNA template. MiXCR, applied by TCRdb to the reads, yields one record per CDR3 protein. Of 90,000 to 150,000 distinct CDR3 sequences listed, about 50% are singletons. The sample was sorted CD4+, CD8+, or CD8+CD57+ T cells (not recorded which) from PBMCs. These receptors came from a human donor with aplastic anemia.

J is TRBJ2-5 and V is TRBV6-1; TRBD2 agrees at 9 bases. The trim removed 6 bases at V and 7 bases at J, leaving 12 bases unmatched. This CDR3 has 15 amino acids. Per the germline V gene, CDR1 is MNHNS and CDR2 is SASEGT. The DNA for the CDR3 is TGTGCCAGCAGCCTGACAGCGGGGGGACTCGGGACCCAGTACTTC. Its translation: CASSLTAGGLGTQYF.

This clonotype was seen a few times. The chain has TRBV27 and TRBJ1-1, with D tentatively TRBD1 (6 bases). This CDR3 spans 15 amino acids. Germline V gene lookup returns CDR1 MNHEY and CDR2 SMNVEV (reference sequence). V dropped 2 bases and J dropped 1 base, with 11 bases sitting between them. CDR3 protein: CASSLQGKANTEAFF. Written as DNA, the CDR3 is TGTGCCAGCAGTTTACAGGGGAAGGCGAACACTGAAGCTTTCTTT.

The chain is built from TRBV24-1 and TRBJ2-1, with 14 bases that match TRBD2. The CDR3 has 16 amino acids. From germline, CDR1 is KGHDR and CDR2 SFDVKD. V gave up 5 bases and J gave up 5 bases; unmatched junction bases: 4. Here the CDR3 DNA reads TGTGCCACCAGTGGGGGACTAGCGGGAGTAGACAATGAGCAGTTCTTC. This sequence encodes CATSGGLAGVDNEQFF.

J is TRBJ1-1 and V is TRBV11-2; D is undetermined. The V and J ends lost 0 bases and 3 bases respectively, with 14 bases between them. Germline CDR1 is SGHAT and CDR2 is FQNNGV. The CDR3 loop spans 16 amino acids. CDR3 amino acids: CASSLDGGMMDTEAFF. Here the CDR3 DNA reads TGTGCCAGCAGCTTAGATGGTGGGATGATGGACACTGAAGCTTTCTTT.

This sequence joins TRBV10-3 and TRBJ1-1; D may be TRBD1 (5 bases). This CDR3 comprises 13 residues. Between the trimmed V and J ends, which lost 7 bases and 0 bases, there was a span of 9 bases. Germline V gene sequence: CDR1 ENHRY, CDR2 SYGVKD. This CDR3 reads CAITRGLNTEAFF. CDR3 nucleotide sequence: TGTGCCATCACTAGGGGCCTGAACACTGAAGCTTTCTTT.

This clonotype has a handful of counts. The rearrangement joins TRBV9 to TRBJ1-1; unclear D gene. V was trimmed by 4 bases and J by 1 base, leaving 11 bases between them. Germline V lookup: CDR1 SGDLS, CDR2 YYNGEE. The CDR3 consists of 14 residues. Here the CDR3 reads CASSHGRTNTEAFF. CDR3 nucleotides: TGTGCCAGCAGCCACGGACGTACGAACACTGAAGCTTTCTTT.

The sample holds a few counts of this clonotype. The V and J genes are TRBV27 and TRBJ2-5, with D maybe TRBD2 (5 bases). The CDR3 runs to 14 residues. Germline loops: CDR1 MNHEY, CDR2 SMNVEV (reference sequence). With 6 bases removed from V and 2 bases from J, the gap between germline ends came to 13 bases. CDR3 amino acids: CASRGGGLQETQYF. For the CDR3, the DNA is TGTGCCAGCAGAGGCGGAGGATTACAAGAGACCCAGTACTTC.

The chain uses TRBV2 and TRBJ2-5; D is ambiguous. The CDR3 contains 13 residues. Germline V gene sequence: CDR1 SNHLY, CDR2 FYNNEI. Trimming removed 7 bases at V and 5 bases at J, with 14 bases between. Here the CDR3 reads CASMIWVGETQYF. Written as DNA, the CDR3 is TGTGCCAGCATGATATGGGTAGGGGAGACCCAGTACTTC.

V is TRBV7-6 and J is TRBJ2-7, with 7 bases matching TRBD1. Trimming at V came to 0 bases and at J to 0 bases, leaving 5 bases not matched to a gene. The CDR3 loop spans 16 amino acids. Germline assignment: CDR1 SGHVS and CDR2 FNYEAQ. CDR3 sequence (DNA): TGTGCCAGCAGCTTAGCGACAGGGTACAGCTCCTACGAGCAGTACTTC. Translated, it gives CASSLATGYSSYEQYF.

This chain joins TRBV7-9 and TRBJ1-6; D not certain. V was cut by 4 bases and J by 7 bases, with 5 bases left in between. Germline V gene lookup returns CDR1 SEHNR and CDR2 FQNEAQ (reference sequence). The length of the CDR3 is 12 residues. CDR3 bases: TGTGCCAGCAGCTCACCGAATTCACCCCTCCACTTT. As protein: CASSSPNSPLHF.

V is TRBV11-2 and J is TRBJ2-3; 8 positions agree with TRBD1. V dropped 5 bases and J dropped 4; count of bases not matched to a gene: 8. The CDR3 consists of 15 residues. Germline-derived CDR1 and CDR2 are SGHAT and FQNNGV. The CDR3 coding sequence is TGTGCCAGCAGCCCCCGGGACAGGCGGTCAGATACGCAGTATTTT. Its translation: CASSPRDRRSDTQYF.

The rearrangement uses TRBV28 and TRBJ2-5, with a weak D call TRBD1 (6 bases). Germline V lookup: CDR1 MDHEN, CDR2 SYDVKM. The CDR3 covers 15 residues. V shed 3 bases and J shed 1 base, with 12 bases lying between them. The CDR3 region is CASSLAQGSQETQYF. The CDR3 DNA is TGTGCCAGCAGTTTGGCCCAGGGGAGCCAAGAGACCCAGTACTTC.

The chain's CDR3 is CASSSGLNQPQHF. The CDR3 DNA reads TGTGCCAGCAGCTCCGGACTCAATCAGCCCCAGCATTTT. The chain links TRBV7-2 to TRBJ1-5, with D hard to call. The CDR3 length is 13 residues. V gave up 4 bases and J gave up 3 bases, with 7 bases separating them. Germline CDR1 and CDR2: SGHTA and FQGNSA.

There are a few counts of this clonotype. The chain has TRBV7-8 and TRBJ2-7; D not resolved. The V end lost 5 bases, the J end lost 6 bases, and 8 bases lay between the germline ends. The germline gives CDR1 SGHVS, CDR2 FQNEAQ. This CDR3 is 11 amino acids long. The DNA for the CDR3 is TGTGCCAGCAGCAGAGCCAGCGAGCAGTACTTC. Its protein is CASSRASEQYF.

The rearrangement links TRBV2 to TRBJ1-2, with a weak D call TRBD1 (5 bases). CDR3 length equals 14 residues. V lost 6 bases and J lost 4, with 15 bases in between. The germline CDR1 and CDR2 sequences are SNHLY and FYNNEI. CDR3 protein: CASRGGFSSYGYTF. The DNA for the CDR3 is TGTGCCAGCAGGGGGGGGTTTTCGTCCTATGGCTACACCTTC.

This clonotype was detected many times. V is TRBV2 and J is TRBJ2-5; weak D call: TRBD1 (6 bases). CDR1 is SNHLY, CDR2 FYNNEI, per germline. The CDR3 runs 15 residues. The V end was cut by 2 bases, the J end by 5 bases, with 15 bases between. The CDR3 region has the DNA TGTGCCAGCAGTGAATCAGGCCTGAGGGGGGAGACCCAGTACTTC. The encoded protein is CASSESGLRGETQYF.

V gene TRBV6-1 combines with J gene TRBJ2-1, with 11 nucleotides matching TRBD2. Trimming at V came to 6 bases and at J to 7 bases, leaving 8 bases not matched to a gene. The germline CDR1 and CDR2 sequences are MNHNS and SASEGT. The CDR3 is made up of 15 amino acids. The CDR3: CASSEIWTSGNEQFF. In DNA form, the CDR3 reads TGTGCCAGCAGCGAAATCTGGACTAGCGGGAATGAGCAGTTCTTC.

The V call is TRBV7-9, the J call TRBJ2-7; 9 bases align to TRBD1. CDR1 is SEHNR and CDR2 is FQNEAQ in the germline V gene (reference sequence). The CDR3 totals 13 residues. Unmatched junction bases numbered 3, after V lost 4 bases and J lost 5 bases. The CDR3 loop is CASSWTGAHEQYF. CDR3 coding DNA: TGTGCCAGCAGCTGGACAGGGGCCCACGAGCAGTACTTC.

V usage is TRBV20-1 and J usage is TRBJ2-1; 9 nucleotides align to TRBD2. V dropped 2 bases and J dropped 6; count of bases not matched to a gene: 11. The CDR3 runs 16 residues. Germline values: CDR1 DFQATT, CDR2 SNEGSKA (reference sequence). CDR3 in DNA: TGCAGTGCTAGATCGACCCAGAATAGCGGGAGCAATGAGCAGTTCTTC. It specifies CSARSTQNSGSNEQFF.

This chain uses TRBV10-1 with TRBJ2-1; D may match TRBD1 or TRBD2 (5 bases each). The CDR3 extends over 15 amino acids. Germline V gives CDR1 WNHNN, CDR2 SYGVQD (reference sequence). The V and J ends lost 7 bases and 1 base respectively, with 14 bases between them. The CDR3 DNA reads as TGCGCCAGCACCGAGCCAGGGAGTTCCTACAATGAGCAGTTCTTC. Encoded protein: CASTEPGSSYNEQFF.

The CDR3 spells CASSLTSGGYTF. In nucleotides, the CDR3 is TGTGCCAGCAGCTTAACGAGTGGCGGCTACACCTTC. This chain connects TRBV7-2 to TRBJ1-2, with no clear D. V was pared by 2 bases and J by 8 bases, with 9 bases between. This CDR3 is 12 amino acids long. Germline-derived CDR1 and CDR2 are SGHTA and FQGNSA. The entire variable domain, with the rest obtained from reference TRBV7-2 and TRBJ1-2, is as follows: GAGVSQSPSNKVTEKGKDVELRCDPISGHTALYWYRQSLGQGLEFLIYFQGNSAPDKSGLPSDRFSAERTGGSVSTLTIQRTQQEDSAVYLCASSLTSGGYTFGSGTRLTVV.

This rearrangement joins TRBV7-2 to TRBJ1-5, with D unresolved. CDR3 length equals 13 residues. V lost 2 bases, J lost 4 bases, and 6 bases lay in between. Per germline, CDR1 SGHTA and CDR2 FQGNSA. The CDR3 loop is CASSLPGNQPQHF. CDR3 sequence (DNA): TGTGCCAGCAGCTTACCCGGAAATCAGCCCCAGCATTTT.

This clonotype appeared many times. The CDR3 loop reads CASSVGGGSSYEQYF. The CDR3, as DNA: TGTGCCAGCAGTGTGGGCGGGGGATCGTCCTACGAGCAGTACTTC. The chain recombines TRBV2 with TRBJ2-7; 7 bases agree with TRBD2. The V gene's germline CDR1 is SNHLY and CDR2 FYNNEI. With V trimmed by 4 bases and J by 1 base, 7 bases remained unmatched. The CDR3 length is 15 residues.

Worth noting for this clonotype: With a much larger clone just one base away, this may be a read error. The rearrangement links TRBV27 to TRBJ2-7, with D possibly matching TRBD2 (5 bases). Germline values: CDR1 MNHEY, CDR2 SMNVEV (reference sequence). Trimming stripped 5 bases from V and 4 bases from J, with 12 bases between. This CDR3 is built from 13 residues. This chain's CDR3 is CASSEAPGYEQYF. In DNA form, the CDR3 reads TGTGCCAGCAGTGAAGCCCCGGGGTACGAGCAGTACTTC.

This chain uses TRBV9 with TRBJ2-3; the match to TRBD2 covers 7 bases. This CDR3 has 14 amino acids. Looked up from germline, CDR1 is SGDLS and CDR2 is YYNGEE. Trimming took 0 bases from V and 6 from J; bases not matched to a gene: 4. CDR3 sequence: CASSVEASGDTQYF. In nucleotides, the CDR3 is TGTGCCAGCAGCGTAGAGGCTAGCGGCGATACGCAGTATTTT.

V is TRBV20-1 and J is TRBJ2-1, with 13 bases identical to TRBD2. Trimming removed 0 bases from V and 12 bases from J; junction bases left unmatched: 2. The CDR3 is 13 residues long. Germline V gives CDR1 DFQATT, CDR2 SNEGSKA (reference sequence). The CDR3 DNA follows: TGCAGTGCTAGAGATGGGACTAGCGGGACGCAGTTCTTC. It is translated as CSARDGTSGTQFF.

CDR3: CASSELVGMDQETQYF. The CDR3 region has the DNA TGCGCCAGCAGTGAGTTGGTTGGGATGGACCAAGAGACCCAGTACTTC. V gene TRBV10-2 combines with J gene TRBJ2-5; D is unclear. CDR3 length equals 16 residues. V was cut by 1 base and J by 0 bases, with 12 bases left in between. Germline V CDR1 and CDR2: WSHSY, SAAADI.

The chain has TRBV5-8 and TRBJ1-2, with D unresolved. The germline CDR1 and CDR2 sequences are SGHTS and YDEGEE. The CDR3 spans 13 residues. Trimming stripped 5 bases from V and 2 bases from J, with 10 bases between. CDR3 residues: CASSFSSNYGYTF. The CDR3, as DNA: TGTGCCAGCAGTTTCTCATCCAACTATGGCTACACCTTC.